This T cell receptor beta chain was observed in a study of blood T cell repertoires in COVID-19. Study-wide background: Samples representing acute and convalescent COVID-19 were sourced from the United States, Italy and Spain.

Authors' processing steps: Amplification of reference gene primers provided the estimated nucleated cell counts. Sequencing was performed with immunoSEQ multiplex PCR; in TCRdb, only in-frame clones are kept and a portion is missing. V, J and clone size reflect that table, while D and trimming were determined from the DNA. Among around 160,000 clones listed, roughly 83% were seen once. Participant-reported clinical history was the basis for cohort assignment. Donors in Cohort 3 counted as recovered after two negative PCRs, clearance, or symptom resolution. The CDR3 is 16 residues long. V was shortened by 3 bases and J by 6 bases, with 18 bases between the two germline ends. Germline CDR1 LGHDT, CDR2 YNNKEL (reference sequence).

This TCR came from a woman aged 55 to 70 who had recovered from COVID-19. Sequencing used PBMCs or T cells enriched from blood (not recorded which). The chain recombines TRBV3-1 (or the pseudogene TRBV3-2) with TRBJ1-5; no reliable D call. The chain's CDR3 is CASSHRGSGSGQPQHF. DNA of the CDR3: TGTGCCAGCAGCCATCGGGGATCGGGGTCGGGTCAGCCCCAGCATTTT.